This entry lists 23 T cell receptor beta chains sequenced from one sample in a study of cytomegalovirus exposure and HLA in healthy donors. TCRdb's table, derived via immunoSEQ multiplex PCR, lists solely in-frame clones and lacks some. This table holds around 150,000 clones, roughly 91% found once. The sequencing input was PBMCs. Every receptor here comes from a woman between 18 and 29 years old in good health and CMV-seropositive.

This chain joins TRBV7-9 and TRBJ1-4; D is undetermined. The V end was cut by 5 bases, the J end by 2 bases, with 6 bases between. The CDR3 covers 13 residues. Looked up from germline, CDR1 is SEHNR and CDR2 is FQNEAQ (reference sequence). The CDR3 reads CASSPFTNEKLFF. DNA of the CDR3: TGTGCCAGCAGCCCGTTTACTAATGAAAAACTGTTTTTT.

The chain uses TRBV18 and TRBJ2-5; D perhaps matches TRBD2 (6 bases). Trimming stripped 4 bases from V and 4 bases from J, with 13 bases between. Germline V gives CDR1 KGHSH, CDR2 LQKENI. This CDR3 region has 14 residues. DNA of the CDR3: TGTGCCAGCTCACTGGGGGGTCAGGGAGAGACCCAGTACTTC. It translates to CASSLGGQGETQYF. The variable domain in full, with the rest retrieved from reference TRBV18 and TRBJ2-5, is NAGVMQNPRHLVRRRGQEARLRCSPMKGHSHVYWYRQLPEEGLKFMVYLQKENIIDESGMPKERFSAEFPKEGPSILRIQQVVRGDSAAYFCASSLGGQGETQYFGPGTRLLVL.

The chain is built from TRBV4-1 and TRBJ2-5; 9 bases are shared with TRBD2. The CDR3 sequence is 17 residues long. The V and J ends lost 0 bases and 5 bases, in that order; junction bases with no gene match: 10. The germline gives CDR1 MGHRA, CDR2 YSYEKL. This chain's CDR3 is CASSQDDDSGSWETQYF. In DNA, the CDR3 is TGCGCCAGCAGCCAAGATGATGATAGCGGGAGTTGGGAGACCCAGTACTTC.

The chain couples TRBV19 to TRBJ1-2; D is perhaps TRBD1 (6 bases). Germline loops: CDR1 LNHDA, CDR2 SQIVND (reference sequence). The CDR3 has 16 amino acids. Trimming stripped 5 bases from V and 1 base from J, with 17 bases between. CDR3 region: CASSDLRTGINYGYTF. In nucleotides, the CDR3 is TGTGCCAGTAGTGACCTAAGAACAGGGATTAACTATGGCTACACCTTC.

The chain uses TRBV27 and TRBJ2-5, with D perhaps matching TRBD1 (6 bases). V shed 5 bases and J shed 5 bases, with 24 bases lying between them. Germline CDR1 and CDR2: MNHEY and SMNVEV (reference sequence). There are 17 residues in the CDR3. CDR3 nucleotides: TGTGCCAGCAGTGTCGACAGGACGCGCCGTGTGGGGGAGACCCAGTACTTC. It yields the protein CASSVDRTRRVGETQYF.

The rearrangement joins TRBV7-3 to TRBJ2-7; D is unclear. Trimming pared 5 bases from V and 5 bases from J, leaving 13 bases between. Germline CDR1 is SGHTA and CDR2 is FQGTGA. The CDR3 is 13 residues long. The CDR3 reads CASSRIREDEQYF. In DNA form, the CDR3 reads TGTGCCAGCAGCCGGATCCGAGAGGACGAGCAGTACTTC.

Worth noting for this clone: This may be a read error, as it is one base from a much larger clone. The chain carries TRBV20-1 and TRBJ2-1; D is uncertain. The CDR3 extends over 11 amino acids. CDR1 and CDR2 from the germline V gene are DFQATT and SNEGSKA (reference sequence). V lost 5 bases and J lost 4, with 6 bases in between. The CDR3, as DNA: TGCAGTGCTGGGCCTTACAATGAGCAGTTCTTC. It encodes CSAGPYNEQFF.

The chain is built from TRBV28 and TRBJ1-5; the D gene is possibly TRBD1 (5 bases). The CDR3 runs 15 residues. The V and J ends lost 4 bases and 7 bases respectively, with 17 bases between them. Per the germline V gene, CDR1 is MDHEN and CDR2 is SYDVKM. For the CDR3, the DNA is TGTGCCAGCAGTTGGGGGGGAGCCGGCGGACAGCCCCAGCATTTT. Amino acid sequence: CASSWGGAGGQPQHF.

The chain recombines TRBV7-9 with TRBJ2-3; weak D call: TRBD2 (5 bases). The CDR3 totals 16 residues. V dropped 5 bases and J dropped 2 bases, with 17 bases sitting between them. Germline assignment: CDR1 SEHNR and CDR2 FQNEAQ (reference sequence). The CDR3 region is CASSLEASSFTDTQYF. The CDR3 DNA is TGTGCCAGCAGCCTAGAGGCTAGCAGCTTCACAGATACGCAGTATTTT.

The chain is built from TRBV30 and TRBJ1-1; D remains unclear. This CDR3 is 15 amino acids long. V shed 0 bases and J shed 1 base, with 12 bases lying between them. Looked up from germline, CDR1 is GTSNPN and CDR2 is SVGIG (reference sequence). CDR3 residues: CAWSVLASENTEAFF. CDR3 coding DNA: TGTGCCTGGAGTGTACTCGCCTCTGAGAACACTGAAGCTTTCTTT.

The chain uses TRBV6-6 and TRBJ1-1, with D possibly TRBD1 on 5 matching bases. The V and J ends lost 5 bases and 5 bases respectively, with 15 bases between them. The CDR3 is made up of 14 amino acids. From germline, CDR1 is MNHNY and CDR2 SVGAGI (reference sequence). The CDR3 nucleotides read TGTGCCAGCAGTATCGGGGGTTGGAGAACTGAAGCTTTCTTT. Translating it yields CASSIGGWRTEAFF.

The chain uses TRBV2 and TRBJ1-1; 8 positions match TRBD1. After removal of 7 bases from V and 2 bases from J, the junction contained 9 bases not matched to a gene. CDR1 is SNHLY, CDR2 FYNNEI, per germline. The CDR3 is 15 amino acids. The CDR3 DNA follows: TGTGCCAGCACGTGGGCAGGGGGCGCAAACACTGAAGCTTTCTTT. Translating gives CASTWAGGANTEAFF. The entire variable domain, with the rest obtained from reference TRBV2 and TRBJ1-1, is as follows: EPEVTQTPSHQVTQMGQEVILRCVPISNHLYFYWYRQILGQKVEFLVSFYNNEISEKSEIFDDQFSVERPDGSNFTLKIRSTKLEDSAMYFCASTWAGGANTEAFFGQGTRLTVV.

The rearrangement links TRBV28 to TRBJ1-5; D is perhaps TRBD1 (6 bases). This CDR3 comprises 17 residues. Germline V CDR1 and CDR2: MDHEN, SYDVKM. Deletions cut 7 bases from V and 5 bases from J, with 24 bases between. The CDR3 DNA sequence: TGTGCCAGCACCTTATACTCCAGGGGTCGCTGGGATCAGCCCCAGCATTTT. Protein product: CASTLYSRGRWDQPQHF.

This clone was seen once. Compared with germline, one end of the junction differs, possibly owing to a read error. The CDR3 nucleotides are TGTGCTAGCAGCTCGACAGGGGGGGATACGCAGTATTTT. This gives the protein CASSSTGGDTQYF. The rearrangement joins TRBV7-7 to TRBJ2-3; 9 bases match TRBD1. Germline CDR1 SSHAT, CDR2 FNYEAQ (reference sequence). There are 13 residues in the CDR3.

The CDR3 DNA follows: TGTGCCATCCTCAGGGACAGTGACTACGAGCAGTACTTC. The encoded protein is CAILRDSDYEQYF. V usage is TRBV10-3 and J usage is TRBJ2-7; 7 bases are shared with TRBD1. The germline V gene encodes CDR1 ENHRY and CDR2 SYGVKD. The CDR3 is made up of 13 amino acids. Trimming removed 8 bases from V and 3 bases from J; junction bases left unmatched: 7.

The J gene is TRBJ2-2, the V gene TRBV27, with 7 bases matching TRBD1. Losses at the gene ends were 1 base for V and 8 bases for J; bases not matched to a gene: 13. The germline gives CDR1 MNHEY, CDR2 SMNVEV (reference sequence). The CDR3 has 17 residues. CDR3 sequence: CASSLFPSRQGVGELFF. CDR3 coding DNA: TGTGCCAGCAGTTTATTCCCCTCTAGGCAGGGGGTGGGGGAGCTGTTTTTT.

V gene TRBV7-2 combines with J gene TRBJ1-1, with D tentatively TRBD1 (5 bases). Germline CDR1 and CDR2: SGHTA and FQGNSA. The CDR3 spans 15 residues. With 3 bases removed from V and 7 bases from J, the gap between germline ends came to 18 bases. CDR3 coding DNA: TGTGCCAGCAGCTTGGAACTCTATCTGGGGCATGAAGCTTTCTTT. It yields the protein CASSLELYLGHEAFF.

The V call is TRBV7-8, the J call TRBJ1-5; 10 nucleotides match TRBD1. This CDR3 spans 16 amino acids. The germline CDR1 and CDR2 sequences are SGHVS and FQNEAQ. V trimming: 2 bases; J trimming: 5 bases; junction bases outside the gene matches: 6. This chain's CDR3 is CASSLHPGTGDQPQHF. The CDR3 coding sequence is TGTGCCAGCAGCTTACATCCCGGGACAGGGGATCAGCCCCAGCATTTT.

The chain is built from TRBV7-8 and TRBJ2-1, with 9 bases matching TRBD2. V lost 3 bases, J lost 4 bases, and 7 bases stayed unmatched. Germline V gene data show CDR1 as SGHVS and CDR2 as FQNEAQ. The CDR3 runs 16 residues. DNA of the CDR3: TGTGCCAGCAGCTTGACCGTGGCGGGAGGGTACAATGAGCAGTTCTTC. Amino acid sequence: CASSLTVAGGYNEQFF.

The chain couples TRBV4-3 to TRBJ2-7; the D gene is possibly TRBD1 (6 bases). The length of the CDR3 is 16 residues. Trimming took off 0 bases at V and 5 bases at J, with 17 bases between the two ends. The germline CDR1 and CDR2 sequences are LGHNA and YSLEER. The CDR3 region has the DNA TGCGCCAGCAGCCAAGATGGACAAAACAGGGTAAACGAGCAGTACTTC. Its translation: CASSQDGQNRVNEQYF.

The V and J genes are TRBV11-2 and TRBJ2-3; 10 nucleotides line up with TRBD2. The trim removed 4 bases at V and 0 bases at J, leaving 1 base unmatched. CDR3 length: 15 residues. The V gene's germline CDR1 is SGHAT and CDR2 FQNNGV. The CDR3 is CASSSTSGSTDTQYF. For the CDR3, the DNA is TGTGCCAGCAGCTCGACTAGCGGGAGCACAGATACGCAGTATTTT.

The rearrangement joins TRBV6-5 to TRBJ1-1; D remains unclear. This CDR3 is built from 12 residues. Germline CDR1 reads MNHEY; CDR2 reads SVGAGI. V lost 5 bases to trimming and J lost 4 bases, with 8 bases between them. Here the CDR3 reads CASSLLGTEAFF. The DNA of the CDR3 is TGTGCCAGCAGTCTTCTAGGCACTGAAGCTTTCTTT.

V usage is TRBV30 and J usage is TRBJ2-5; D not certain. V lost 4 bases, J lost 1 base, and 10 bases lay in between. The CDR3 length is 13 residues. Looked up from germline, CDR1 is GTSNPN and CDR2 is SVGIG (reference sequence). In DNA form, the CDR3 reads TGTGCCTGGACTCGGGTCCTCCAAGAGACCCAGTACTTC. Residues: CAWTRVLQETQYF.